This TCR beta chain was recovered during a study of breast tumors, draining lymph nodes, adjacent tissues. Note on this clonotype: The antigen remains unidentified. A read error may explain this, as a much larger clone is one base away.

MiXCR, run by TCRdb on the multiplex PCR reads, gives a single entry per CDR3 protein. The data show roughly 70,000 distinct CDR3 sequences, around two fifths seen once. Overall study findings and caveats: That most tumor T cells come from lymph nodes remained unproven. Luminal-like breast cancer showed significantly greater tumor-nontumor repertoire similarity than basal-like breast cancer did. The data were judged consistent with most tumor T cells coming from lymph node and expanding in tumor.

The V and J ends lost 5 bases and 2 bases, in that order; junction bases with no gene match: 8. This CDR3 comprises 16 residues. Germline loops: CDR1 MNHNS, CDR2 SASEGT. V is TRBV6-1 and J is TRBJ2-3; TRBD1 matches 9 bases. Source material: breast tumor tissue. The source is a female donor with breast cancer. Some clones in this sample may be carry-over from other donors' samples. The CDR3 sequence: CASSLRDRVSTDTQYF. CDR3 bases: TGTGCCAGCAGTCTACGGGACAGGGTATCCACAGATACGCAGTATTTT.